This passage covers 28 T cell receptor beta chains from one sample sequenced in a study of early T cells in non-severe SARS-CoV-2 infection. Each CDR3 protein is one row after TCRdb ran MiXCR on the 5' RACE reads. The sample includes roughly 77,000 distinct CDR3 sequences, approximately 12% of them seen just once. The sequencing input was whole blood. The source is an adult who was a healthcare worker with PCR-confirmed SARS-CoV-2 infection or an uninfected control (not recorded which).

At least ten counts were recorded for this clonotype. The V gene is TRBV7-3, the J gene TRBJ2-6; a possible D gene is TRBD2 (7 bases). This CDR3 is 19 amino acids long. V gave up 5 bases and J gave up 0 bases, with 20 bases separating them. CDR1 and CDR2 (germline): SGHTA, FQGTGA. The CDR3 nucleotides read TGTGCCAGCAGCCCCGGGTTGGCGGGGGCAACCTCTGGGGCCAACGTCCTGACTTTC. Its protein is CASSPGLAGATSGANVLTF.

This clonotype was found a few times. V usage is TRBV29-1 and J usage is TRBJ1-1; possible D gene TRBD1, 6 bases. The V and J ends lost 6 bases and 3 bases respectively, with 14 bases between them. In germline, CDR1 is SQVTM, CDR2 ANQGSEA. The CDR3 runs to 13 residues. The CDR3 nucleotides read TGCAGCGTCTCCCGGGGGGCTTACACTGAAGCTTTCTTT. Translated, it gives CSVSRGAYTEAFF.

To note about this clonotype: One base away lies a much larger clone, so this may be a sequencing read error. The rearrangement uses TRBV2 and TRBJ1-6; no reliable D call. The CDR3 runs 14 residues. Germline CDR1 is SNHLY and CDR2 is FYNNEI. CDR3 bases: TGTGCCAGCAGTAAAGCGTTGGCATCGGTACCCCTCCACTTT. Protein: CASSKALASVPLHF.

This clonotype was observed a handful of times. This chain uses TRBV9 with TRBJ2-1, with D possibly being TRBD1 or TRBD2 (5 bases each). The germline gives CDR1 SGDLS, CDR2 YYNGEE. V was clipped by 4 bases and J by 3 bases, with 14 bases between them. This CDR3 region has 15 residues. The CDR3 here is CASSTATGGYNEQFF. CDR3 sequence (DNA): TGTGCCAGCAGCACGGCCACAGGAGGCTACAATGAGCAGTTCTTC.

The rearrangement links TRBV6-6 to TRBJ1-1; TRBD1 agrees at 8 bases. The CDR3 extends over 15 amino acids. Trimming at V came to 8 bases and at J to 0 bases, leaving 8 bases not matched to a gene. CDR1 is MNHNY, CDR2 SVGAGI, per germline (reference sequence). DNA of the CDR3: TGTGCCAGCGATCGACAGGGGTCCATGAACACTGAAGCTTTCTTT. Translated: CASDRQGSMNTEAFF.

This clonotype was detected ten times or more. The rearrangement links TRBV11-2 to TRBJ2-7; 8 nucleotides align to TRBD1. V shed 1 base, J shed 3 bases, and the junction held 5 bases outside the gene matches. The CDR3 length is 15 residues. Germline CDR1 reads SGHAT; CDR2 reads FQNNGV. The CDR3 bases are TGTGCCAGCAGCTTAGCTCGGACAGGGAACTACGAGCAGTACTTC. Translating gives CASSLARTGNYEQYF. The whole variable domain, remainder taken from reference TRBV11-2 and TRBJ2-7, is EAGVAQSPRYKIIEKRQSVAFWCNPISGHATLYWYQQILGQGPKLLIQFQNNGVVDDSQLPKDRFSAERLKGVDSTLKIQPAKLEDSAVYLCASSLARTGNYEQYFGPGTRLTVT.

About this clonotype: Sequence at one end of the junction differs from germline and may be a read error. V gene TRBV7-2 combines with J gene TRBJ1-4; D remains ambiguous. The germline CDR1 and CDR2 sequences are SGHTA and FQGNSA. The CDR3 has 18 amino acids. DNA of the CDR3: TGTGCCAGCAGCCCCATCAGAGGAACGAGGATAACTAATAAAAAACTGTTTTTT. This translates into CASSPIRGTRITNKKLFF.

This clonotype has at least ten counts. The CDR3 region has the DNA TGCAGTGCTAGAGATCCAACTGGCCTGCCCCAGCATTTT. Residues: CSARDPTGLPQHF. The chain couples TRBV20-1 to TRBJ1-5; D gene uncertain. This CDR3 spans 13 amino acids. Germline CDR1 is DFQATT and CDR2 is SNEGSKA (reference sequence). The germline V and J ends were trimmed by 0 bases and 9 bases, with 12 bases remaining between them.

The J gene is TRBJ2-1, the V gene TRBV20-1; the D gene is possibly TRBD1 (5 bases). The CDR3 is made up of 12 amino acids. CDR1 is DFQATT and CDR2 is SNEGSKA in the germline V gene (reference sequence). V was pared by 1 base and J by 7 bases, with 8 bases between. CDR3 loop: CSARGPGNEQFF. In DNA, the CDR3 is TGCAGTGCTAGAGGGCCAGGGAATGAGCAGTTCTTC.

This clonotype was seen a few times. The chain uses TRBV30 and TRBJ2-2, with 10 bases that match TRBD1. CDR1 and CDR2 (germline): GTSNPN, SVGIG (reference sequence). The V and J ends lost 5 bases and 4 bases, in that order; junction bases with no gene match: 4. This CDR3 region has 14 residues. The CDR3 region is CAWQTGGGTGELFF. The CDR3, as DNA: TGTGCCTGGCAGACAGGGGGCGGCACCGGGGAGCTGTTTTTT.

This clonotype was detected ten times or more. The chain's CDR3 is CASSEEAGQGNEKLFF. The CDR3 region has the DNA TGTGCCAGCAGTGAAGAAGCGGGACAGGGTAATGAAAAACTGTTTTTT. The V call is TRBV6-1, the J call TRBJ1-4; TRBD1 agrees at 9 bases. The trim removed 1 base at V and 4 bases at J, leaving 4 bases unmatched. The CDR3 extends over 16 amino acids. Germline V gene data show CDR1 as MNHNS and CDR2 as SASEGT.

This clonotype has ten or more counts. The J gene is TRBJ1-1, the V gene TRBV29-1; tentative D call: TRBD1 (6 bases). Trimming left V 7 bases short and J 2 bases short, with 14 bases between. The CDR3 has 13 residues. The germline gives CDR1 SQVTM, CDR2 ANQGSEA. CDR3 region: CSAKGQFNTEAFF. CDR3 nucleotides: TGCAGCGCCAAGGGACAATTTAACACTGAAGCTTTCTTT.

The gene calls are TRBV27 and TRBJ1-5, with TRBD1 matching over 8 bases. V shed 3 bases and J 6 bases; nucleotides not matched to a gene: 4. The CDR3 is 14 residues long. Germline V gives CDR1 MNHEY, CDR2 SMNVEV (reference sequence). DNA for the CDR3: TGTGCCAGCAGTTTCAGGGGGCCAAGTCAGCCCCAGCATTTT. Amino acid sequence: CASSFRGPSQPQHF.

This clonotype was found many times. V is TRBV7-3 and J is TRBJ2-7; D is uncertain. The CDR3 has 12 amino acids. Germline assignment: CDR1 SGHTA and CDR2 FQGTGA. V gave up 5 bases and J gave up 0 bases, with 5 bases separating them. DNA of the CDR3: TGTGCCAGCAGCCTGAGCTCCTACGAGCAGTACTTC. Translation: CASSLSSYEQYF. Looking up the rest from reference TRBV7-3 and TRBJ2-7 gives the full variable domain: GAGVSQTPSNKVTEKGKYVELRCDPISGHTALYWYRQSLGQGPEFLIYFQGTGAADDSGLPNDRFFAVRPEGSVSTLKIQRTERGDSAVYLCASSLSSYEQYFGPGTRLTVT.

This clonotype was seen more than once but under ten times. The chain combines TRBV4-1 with TRBJ1-4, with D possibly being TRBD1 (5 bases). V dropped 1 base and J dropped 6 bases, with 15 bases sitting between them. Germline values: CDR1 MGHRA, CDR2 YSYEKL. This CDR3 has 16 amino acids. The CDR3 reads CASSQVWSRVDEKLFF. The DNA of the CDR3 is TGCGCCAGCAGCCAAGTGTGGTCCAGGGTGGATGAAAAACTGTTTTTT.

There are many counts of this clonotype. The genes are TRBV6-2 or TRBV6-3 and TRBJ2-1, with TRBD2 matching over 10 bases. V was clipped by 8 bases and J by 2 bases; unmatched bases: 6. Germline V gives CDR1 MNHEY, CDR2 SVGEGT. The CDR3 runs 15 residues. The CDR3 bases are TGTGCCAGCGAGGGAAGCGGGGGGGCCTACAATGAGCAGTTCTTC. Its protein product is CASEGSGGAYNEQFF.

At least ten counts were recorded for this clonotype. The chain employs TRBV29-1 and TRBJ2-4; 7 bases line up with TRBD2. The germline gives CDR1 SQVTM, CDR2 ANQGSEA. CDR3 length: 17 residues. With V trimmed by 0 bases and J by 0 bases, 8 bases remained unmatched. DNA for the CDR3: TGCAGCGTTGAAGAAAGTCGGGGGGTTGGAGCCAAAAACATTCAGTACTTC. Protein: CSVEESRGVGAKNIQYF.

This clonotype was seen repeatedly, ten times or more. The rearrangement joins TRBV2 to TRBJ2-1, with D possibly being TRBD1 or TRBD2 (5 bases each). The CDR3 is made up of 16 amino acids. Deletions cut 3 bases from V and 2 bases from J, with 14 bases between. Germline V gene lookup returns CDR1 SNHLY and CDR2 FYNNEI. The CDR3 is CASSELRGGTYNEQFF. The CDR3 DNA sequence: TGTGCCAGCAGTGAGCTCCGGGGCGGCACCTACAATGAGCAGTTCTTC.

Many counts were recorded for this clonotype. The chain is built from TRBV10-3 and TRBJ2-6; possibly TRBD1 for D (6 bases). V was pared by 0 bases and J by 0 bases, with 18 bases between. Germline V gene sequence: CDR1 ENHRY, CDR2 SYGVKD. The CDR3 sequence is 20 residues long. DNA of the CDR3: TGTGCCATCAGTGAGTCGAAGAGGGACATACTATCCTCTGGGGCCAACGTCCTGACTTTC. Protein: CAISESKRDILSSGANVLTF.

The table lists this clonotype with a few counts. The chain carries TRBV27 and TRBJ1-4; the D gene is possibly TRBD1 (6 bases). The CDR3 runs 13 residues. Germline CDR1 is MNHEY and CDR2 is SMNVEV (reference sequence). With 3 bases removed from V and 6 bases from J, the gap between germline ends came to 8 bases. CDR3 protein: CASSFGGDEKLFF. The CDR3 nucleotides read TGTGCCAGCAGTTTCGGGGGCGATGAAAAACTGTTTTTT.

This clonotype has at least ten counts. The V and J genes are TRBV18 and TRBJ1-5; unclear D gene. The germline CDR1 and CDR2 sequences are KGHSH and LQKENI. This CDR3 has 13 amino acids. The ends were cut back, 4 bases at V and 5 bases at J, with 9 bases in the middle. The CDR3, as DNA: TGTGCCAGCTCACACGAACAGCATCAGCCCCAGCATTTT. Translating it yields CASSHEQHQPQHF.

This clonotype has only a few counts. The chain links TRBV7-8 to TRBJ2-3; 11 bases fit TRBD2. V dropped 2 bases and J dropped 0; count of bases not matched to a gene: 7. There are 18 residues in the CDR3. CDR1 is SGHVS, CDR2 FQNEAQ, per germline. In DNA, the CDR3 is TGTGCCAGCAGCTTACTAGCGGGGGGACAACCTAGCACAGATACGCAGTATTTT. Its translation: CASSLLAGGQPSTDTQYF.

This clonotype came up many times. The rearrangement joins TRBV20-1 to TRBJ2-3; D ambiguous. The CDR3 totals 11 residues. Between the trimmed V and J ends, which lost 5 bases and 5 bases, there was a span of 8 bases. The germline V gene has CDR1 DFQATT and CDR2 SNEGSKA (reference sequence). As DNA, the CDR3 is TGCAGTGCTTGGGCCGTAGATACGCAGTATTTT. The encoded protein is CSAWAVDTQYF.

The CDR3, as DNA: TGTGCCAGCAGTGAAGGGGACAGGGACCACAATGAGCAGTTCTTC. Its protein product is CASSEGDRDHNEQFF. The chain is built from TRBV6-4 and TRBJ2-1; 9 bases are shared with TRBD1. The CDR3 loop spans 15 amino acids. The V and J ends lost 3 bases and 5 bases, in that order; junction bases with no gene match: 5. Germline CDR1 MRHNA, CDR2 SNTAGT.

Only a few counts were recorded for this clonotype. The V and J genes are TRBV19 and TRBJ1-4; possibly TRBD1 for D (6 bases). This CDR3 is 13 amino acids long. With 7 bases removed from V and 7 bases from J, the gap between germline ends came to 13 bases. Germline CDR1 and CDR2: LNHDA and SQIVND (reference sequence). Here the CDR3 DNA reads TGTGCCAGTAACAGGGAACTTCGTGAAAAACTGTTTTTT. Protein product: CASNRELREKLFF.

This clonotype appeared many times. CDR3 amino acids: CASTPGTGYEQYF. The CDR3 DNA reads TGTGCCAGCACGCCCGGGACAGGATACGAGCAGTACTTC. This chain joins TRBV7-9 and TRBJ2-7; TRBD1 aligns across 8 bases. In germline, CDR1 is SEHNR, CDR2 FQNEAQ (reference sequence). V trimming: 7 bases; J trimming: 4 bases; junction bases outside the gene matches: 6. The CDR3 runs to 13 residues.

Many counts were recorded for this clonotype. The V gene is TRBV20-1, the J gene TRBJ2-1, with D tentatively TRBD2 (5 bases). Germline V gene sequence: CDR1 DFQATT, CDR2 SNEGSKA (reference sequence). Trimming removed 0 bases from V and 8 bases from J, with 17 bases in between. This CDR3 comprises 15 residues. The CDR3 DNA is TGCAGTGCTAGAGATACTAGTGTGAGGGTGGATGAGCAGTTCTTC. As protein: CSARDTSVRVDEQFF.

This rearrangement joins TRBV7-2 to TRBJ2-7, with 8 bases lining up with TRBD2. The CDR3 contains 15 residues. Germline loops: CDR1 SGHTA, CDR2 FQGNSA. Trimming took 1 base from V and 4 from J; bases not matched to a gene: 6. In nucleotides, the CDR3 is TGTGCCAGCAGCTTAGGCGGGAGGACACAATACGAGCAGTACTTC. Amino acids: CASSLGGRTQYEQYF.